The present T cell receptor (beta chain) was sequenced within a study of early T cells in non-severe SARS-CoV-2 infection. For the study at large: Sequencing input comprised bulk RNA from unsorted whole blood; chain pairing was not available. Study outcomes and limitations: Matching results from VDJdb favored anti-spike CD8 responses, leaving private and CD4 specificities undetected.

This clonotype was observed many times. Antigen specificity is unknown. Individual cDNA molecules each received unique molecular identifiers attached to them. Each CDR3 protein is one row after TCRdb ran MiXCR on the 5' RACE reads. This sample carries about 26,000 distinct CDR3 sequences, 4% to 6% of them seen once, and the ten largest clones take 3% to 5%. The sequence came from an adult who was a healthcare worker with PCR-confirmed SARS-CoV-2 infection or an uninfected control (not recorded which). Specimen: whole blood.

CDR3 sequence reads: CASSLQTGPYEQYF. In nucleotides, the CDR3 is TGCGCCAGCAGCTTACAGACAGGGCCCTACGAGCAGTACTTC. The chain combines TRBV5-1 with TRBJ2-7; TRBD1 aligns across 7 bases. Germline trimming cut 2 bases from V and 2 bases from J; bases unmatched to any gene: 4. CDR3 size: 14 residues. Germline-derived CDR1 and CDR2 are SGHRS and YFSETQ.